These 9 T cell receptor beta chains originate from one sample sequenced in a study of shared T cell receptors in the human thymus. Profiled with immunoSEQ multiplex PCR; TCRdb holds only in-frame clones, not every one. The sample shows hundreds of thousands of clones, just under 95% of them seen only once. The specimen sequenced was thymocytes. All receptors come from a human donor.

This sequence joins TRBV25-1 and TRBJ2-3; unclear D gene. CDR1 and CDR2 (germline): MGHDK, SYGVNS. The V gene lost 2 bases and the J gene lost 5 bases, with 17 bases spanning the gap. The CDR3 has 16 amino acids. CDR3 region: CASSEEATLGKDTQYF. CDR3 DNA sequence: TGTGCCAGCAGTGAAGAGGCTACCCTGGGGAAAGATACGCAGTATTTT.

This rearrangement joins TRBV15 to TRBJ2-7; 10 bases line up with TRBD2. Trimming cost V 3 bases and J 2 bases; bases outside gene matches: 16. The CDR3 has 19 residues. CDR1 is LNHNV and CDR2 is YYDKDF in the germline V gene (reference sequence). The CDR3 here is CATSSISWGQREGPYEQYF. The CDR3 bases are TGTGCCACCAGCAGTATCTCCTGGGGACAGCGGGAGGGTCCCTACGAGCAGTACTTC. The whole variable domain, remainder taken from reference TRBV15 and TRBJ2-7, is DAMVIQNPRYQVTQFGKPVTLSCSQTLNHNVMYWYQQKSSQAPKLLFHYYDKDFNNEADTPDNFQSRRPNTSFCFLDIRSPGLGDTAMYLCATSSISWGQREGPYEQYFGPGTRLTVT.

V is TRBV5-4 and J is TRBJ2-2, with 9 bases fitting TRBD2. Germline V gene sequence: CDR1 SGHNT, CDR2 YYREEE (reference sequence). Trimming took 2 bases from V and 5 from J; bases not matched to a gene: 13. This CDR3 region has 18 residues. The CDR3 sequence: CASSFNVWREGLTGELFF. CDR3 DNA sequence: TGTGCCAGCAGCTTTAACGTATGGCGGGAGGGATTAACCGGGGAGCTGTTTTTT.

This clone was seen only a few times. J is TRBJ2-6 and V is TRBV9; TRBD1 aligns across 12 bases. CDR3 length: 18 amino acids. Germline loops: CDR1 SGDLS, CDR2 YYNGEE. Losses at the gene ends were 4 bases for V and 4 bases for J; bases not matched to a gene: 9. This CDR3 reads CASSSRDRGLWGANVLTF. In DNA, the CDR3 is TGTGCCAGCAGCTCCAGGGACAGGGGGCTCTGGGGGGCCAACGTCCTGACTTTC.

This clone has only one observation. The rearrangement links TRBV9 to TRBJ2-4; 7 bases map to TRBD1. The CDR3 has 15 residues. The V gene end was trimmed by 3 bases and the J gene end by 0 bases; junction bases not matched to a gene: 3. Germline V gene data show CDR1 as SGDLS and CDR2 as YYNGEE. CDR3 loop: CASSEGQLAKNIQYF. The CDR3 DNA is TGTGCCAGCAGCGAGGGACAGCTAGCCAAAAACATTCAGTACTTC.

J is TRBJ2-7 and V is TRBV4-1; TRBD1 agrees at 10 bases. With 1 base clipped from V and 6 bases from J, the junction kept 3 bases outside the gene matches. The CDR3 extends over 14 amino acids. Germline loops: CDR1 MGHRA, CDR2 YSYEKL. This CDR3 is CASSQATGGGEQYF. In DNA, the CDR3 is TGCGCCAGCAGCCAAGCGACAGGGGGCGGCGAGCAGTACTTC.

This clone was recorded only once. CDR3 loop: CASAQRGEETQYF. The DNA of the CDR3 is TGTGCTAGTGCCCAACGGGGGGAAGAGACCCAGTACTTC. This chain uses TRBV12-5 with TRBJ2-5, with 7 bases aligning to TRBD2. J lost 3 bases, V lost 7 bases, and 5 bases had no gene match. The CDR3 is 13 residues long. Per the germline V gene, CDR1 is LGHNT and CDR2 is FRNRAP. Using reference TRBV12-5 and TRBJ2-5 for the parts outside the CDR3, the full variable domain is DARVTQTPRHKVTEMGQEVTMRCQPILGHNTVFWYRQTMMQGLELLAYFRNRAPLDDSGMPKDRFSAEMPDATLATLKIQPSEPRDSAVYFCASAQRGEETQYFGPGTRLLVL.

This chain connects TRBV27 to TRBJ1-1, with unresolved D. The V and J ends lost 5 bases and 7 bases respectively, with 14 bases between them. This CDR3 is built from 13 residues. The germline gives CDR1 MNHEY, CDR2 SMNVEV (reference sequence). CDR3 residues: CASSPNSGIEAFF. CDR3 in DNA: TGTGCCAGCAGTCCGAATTCGGGGATTGAAGCTTTCTTT.

The CDR3 DNA sequence: TGTGCCAGCAGTTTGGAACTAGCCAAAAACATTCAGTACTTC. It yields the protein CASSLELAKNIQYF. This chain joins TRBV28 and TRBJ2-4; D ambiguous. The ends were cut back, 3 bases at V and 0 bases at J, with 6 bases in the middle. The germline V gene has CDR1 MDHEN and CDR2 SYDVKM. The CDR3 has 14 amino acids.